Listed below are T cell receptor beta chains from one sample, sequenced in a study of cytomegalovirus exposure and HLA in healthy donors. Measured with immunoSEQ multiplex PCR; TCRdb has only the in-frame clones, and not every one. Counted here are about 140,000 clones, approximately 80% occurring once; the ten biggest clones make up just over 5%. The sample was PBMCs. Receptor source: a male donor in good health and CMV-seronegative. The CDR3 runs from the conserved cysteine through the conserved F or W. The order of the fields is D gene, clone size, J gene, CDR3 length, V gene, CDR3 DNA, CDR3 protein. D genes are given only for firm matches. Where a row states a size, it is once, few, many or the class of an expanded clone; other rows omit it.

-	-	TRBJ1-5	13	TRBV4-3	TGCGCCAGCAGCCAGGGCGAGGGGCGGGAGATACATTTT	CASSQGEGREIHF
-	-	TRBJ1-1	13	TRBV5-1	TGCGCCAGCAGCTGGGAGGGAAGTACTGAAGCTTTCTTT	CASSWEGSTEAFF
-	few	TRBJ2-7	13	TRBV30	TGTGCCTGGAGTCGAAAGGCAGGGGACGAGCAGTACTTC	CAWSRKAGDEQYF
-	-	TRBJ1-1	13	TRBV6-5	TGTGCCAGCAGGATACAGGTGAACACTGAAGCTTTCTTT	CASRIQVNTEAFF
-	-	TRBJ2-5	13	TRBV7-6	TGTGCCAGCAGCTTAGCGCGGAGCGGGACCCAGTACTTC	CASSLARSGTQYF
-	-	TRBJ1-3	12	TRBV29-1	TGCAGCGTCAGACCAGGAGGAAACACCATATATTTT	CSVRPGGNTIYF
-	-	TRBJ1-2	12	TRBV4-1	TGCGCCAGCAGCCAGGGAGGTGGAGGCTACACCTTC	CASSQGGGGYTF
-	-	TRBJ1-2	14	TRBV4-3	TGCGCCAGCAGCCCGGGGGGCAGGGGCTATGGCTACACCTTC	CASSPGGRGYGYTF
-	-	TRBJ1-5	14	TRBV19	TGTGCCAGCCAGGGGCCCCGGGGCAATCAGCCCCAGCATTTT	CASQGPRGNQPQHF
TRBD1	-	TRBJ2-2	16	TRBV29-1	TGCAGCGTTGATGGGATACAGGGGATAAACACCGGGGAGCTGTTTTTT	CSVDGIQGINTGELFF
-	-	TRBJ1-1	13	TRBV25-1	TGTGCCAGCAGCCACATTTTTAGGAGTGAAGCTTTCTTT	CASSHIFRSEAFF
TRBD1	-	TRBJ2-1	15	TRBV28	TGTGCCAGCAGTAGGGACAGCGACTCCTACAATGAGCAGTTCTTC	CASSRDSDSYNEQFF
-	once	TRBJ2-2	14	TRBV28	TGTGCCAGCTGGGGAGGAGCGAACACCGGGGAGCTGTTTTTT	CASWGGANTGELFF
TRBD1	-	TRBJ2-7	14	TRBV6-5	TGTGCCAGCAGGGGGGGGACAGGGGCCTACGAGCAGTACTTC	CASRGGTGAYEQYF
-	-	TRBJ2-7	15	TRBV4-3	TGCGCCAGCAGCCAAGAGGGAAGCGGGTTCGACGAGCAGTACTTC	CASSQEGSGFDEQYF
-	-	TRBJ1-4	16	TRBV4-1	TGCGCCAGCAGCCAAGAAAGTACAGAACCTAATGAAAAACTGTTTTTT	CASSQESTEPNEKLFF
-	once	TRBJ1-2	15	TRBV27	TGTGCCAGCAGTTTCTCGCAGGTAGCTAACTATGGCTACACCTTC	CASSFSQVANYGYTF
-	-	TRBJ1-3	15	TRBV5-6	TGTGCCAGCAGCCGTCCGTCAGGGGCTGGAAACACCATATATTTT	CASSRPSGAGNTIYF
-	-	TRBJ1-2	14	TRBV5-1	TGCGCCAGCAGCTTGGGGGCCGGAAGTCGGGGCTACACCTTC	CASSLGAGSRGYTF
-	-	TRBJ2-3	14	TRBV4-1	TGCGCCAGCAGCCCCGGGGGTCCGACAGATACGCAGTATTTT	CASSPGGPTDTQYF
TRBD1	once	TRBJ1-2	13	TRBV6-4	TGTGCCGGGGACTTTGGGACAGGGAATGGCTACACCTTC	CAGDFGTGNGYTF
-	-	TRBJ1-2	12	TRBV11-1	TGTGCCAGCAGCGACAGCAACTATGGCTACACCTTC	CASSDSNYGYTF
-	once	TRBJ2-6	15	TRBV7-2	TGTGCCAGCAGCTTAGGACAGACTGGGGCCAACGTCCTGACTTTC	CASSLGQTGANVLTF
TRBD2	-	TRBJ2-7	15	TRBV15	TGTGCCACCAGCAGAGAGCTAGCGGGGGGCTACGAGCAGTACTTC	CATSRELAGGYEQYF
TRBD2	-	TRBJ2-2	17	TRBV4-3	TGCGCCAGCAGCCAAGATGAAGGGAGGGTGGGTGCCGGGGAGCTGTTTTTT	CASSQDEGRVGAGELFF
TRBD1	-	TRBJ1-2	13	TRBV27	TGTGCCAGCAGCCTGACAGGGTTTGGGGGCTACACCTTC	CASSLTGFGGYTF
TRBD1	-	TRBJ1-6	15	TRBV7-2	TGTGCCAGCAGCTTAGATTTGACAGGGCGGTCACCCCTCCACTTT	CASSLDLTGRSPLHF
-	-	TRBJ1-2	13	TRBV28	TGTGCCAGCAGTTTGGGAGGCCACTATGGCTACACCTTC	CASSLGGHYGYTF
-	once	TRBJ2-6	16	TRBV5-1	TGCGCCAGCAGCTTTGGGGCACCCTCTGGGGCCAACGTCCTGACTTTC	CASSFGAPSGANVLTF
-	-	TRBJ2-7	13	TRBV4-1	TGCGCCAGCAGCCCGACCTCTAGAGCTGAGCAGTACTTC	CASSPTSRAEQYF
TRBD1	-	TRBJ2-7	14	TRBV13	TGTGCCAGCAGCCCAGGACAGGGGGCGGGTGAGCAGTACTTC	CASSPGQGAGEQYF
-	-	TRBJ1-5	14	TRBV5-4	TGTGCCAGCAGCTTGGGAGGGAGCAATCAGCCCCAGCATTTT	CASSLGGSNQPQHF
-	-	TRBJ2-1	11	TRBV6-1	TGTGCCAGCAGTAGACGGGATGAGCAGTTCTTC	CASSRRDEQFF
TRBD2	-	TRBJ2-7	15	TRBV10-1	TGCGCCAGCAGTGAGTCGAAGGCAGGCGGGGGAGAGCAGTACTTC	CASSESKAGGGEQYF
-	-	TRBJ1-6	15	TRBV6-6	TGTGCCAGCAGATACCTAACAGGGACGGGATCACCCCTCCACTTT	CASRYLTGTGSPLHF